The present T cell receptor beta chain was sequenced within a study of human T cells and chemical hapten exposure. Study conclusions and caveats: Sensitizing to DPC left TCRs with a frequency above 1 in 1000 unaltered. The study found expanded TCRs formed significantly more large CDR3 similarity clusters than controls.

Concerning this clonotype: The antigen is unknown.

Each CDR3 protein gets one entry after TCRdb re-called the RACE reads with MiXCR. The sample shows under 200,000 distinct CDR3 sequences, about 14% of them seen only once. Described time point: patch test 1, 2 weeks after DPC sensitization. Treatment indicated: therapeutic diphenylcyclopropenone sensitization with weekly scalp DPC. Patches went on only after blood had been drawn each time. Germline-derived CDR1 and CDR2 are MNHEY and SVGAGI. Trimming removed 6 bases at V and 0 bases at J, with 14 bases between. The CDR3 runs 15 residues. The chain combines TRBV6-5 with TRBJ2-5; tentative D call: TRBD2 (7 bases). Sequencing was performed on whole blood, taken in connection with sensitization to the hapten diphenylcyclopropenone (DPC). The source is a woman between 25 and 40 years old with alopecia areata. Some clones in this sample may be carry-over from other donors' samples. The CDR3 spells CASRRGGHHQETQYF. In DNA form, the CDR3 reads TGTGCCAGCAGGCGCGGGGGACACCACCAAGAGACCCAGTACTTC.